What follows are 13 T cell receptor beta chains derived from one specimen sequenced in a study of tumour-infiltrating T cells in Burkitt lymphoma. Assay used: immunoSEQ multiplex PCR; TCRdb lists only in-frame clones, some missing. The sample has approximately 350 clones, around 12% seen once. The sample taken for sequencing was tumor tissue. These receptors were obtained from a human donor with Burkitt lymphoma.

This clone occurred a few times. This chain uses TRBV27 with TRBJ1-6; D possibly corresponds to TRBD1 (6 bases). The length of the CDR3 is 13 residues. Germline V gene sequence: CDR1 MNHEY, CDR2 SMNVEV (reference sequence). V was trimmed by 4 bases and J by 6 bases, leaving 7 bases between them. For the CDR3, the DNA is TGTGCCAGCAGTTGGACAGTTAATTCACCCCTCCACTTT. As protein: CASSWTVNSPLHF.

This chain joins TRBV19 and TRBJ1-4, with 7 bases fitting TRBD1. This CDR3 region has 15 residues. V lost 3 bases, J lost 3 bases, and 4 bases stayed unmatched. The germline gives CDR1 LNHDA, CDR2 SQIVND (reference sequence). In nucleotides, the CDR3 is TGTGCCAGTAGTATTAAGGGACAGCCTAATGAAAAACTGTTTTTT. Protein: CASSIKGQPNEKLFF.

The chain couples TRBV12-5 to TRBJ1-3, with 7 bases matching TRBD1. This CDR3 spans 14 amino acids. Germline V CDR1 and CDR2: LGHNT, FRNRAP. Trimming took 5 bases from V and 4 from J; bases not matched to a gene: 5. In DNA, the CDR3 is TGTGCTAGTGGTCTTGGGGACAGAGGAAACACCATATATTTT. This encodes CASGLGDRGNTIYF.

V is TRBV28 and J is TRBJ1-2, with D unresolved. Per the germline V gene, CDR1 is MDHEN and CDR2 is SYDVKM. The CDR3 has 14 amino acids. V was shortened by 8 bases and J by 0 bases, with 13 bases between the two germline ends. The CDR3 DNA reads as TGTGCCAGCGCCGTAGGTGGCACTAACTATGGCTACACCTTC. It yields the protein CASAVGGTNYGYTF.

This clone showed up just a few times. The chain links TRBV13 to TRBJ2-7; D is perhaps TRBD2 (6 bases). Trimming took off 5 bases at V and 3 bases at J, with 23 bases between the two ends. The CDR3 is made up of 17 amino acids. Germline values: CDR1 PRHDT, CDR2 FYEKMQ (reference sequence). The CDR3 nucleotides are TGTGCCAGCAGCGACAGCCGGGACTTCCCTAATGTCTACGAGCAGTACTTC. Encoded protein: CASSDSRDFPNVYEQYF.

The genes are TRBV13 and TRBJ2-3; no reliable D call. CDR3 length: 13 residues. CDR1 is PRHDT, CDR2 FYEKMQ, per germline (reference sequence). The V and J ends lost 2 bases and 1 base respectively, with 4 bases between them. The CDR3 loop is CASSLLGTDTQYF. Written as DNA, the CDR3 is TGTGCCAGCAGCTTATTAGGCACAGATACGCAGTATTTT.

The DNA of the CDR3 is TGTGCCAGCTCTCCGACAGGGGGAAACACCGGGGAGCTGTTTTTT. This codes for CASSPTGGNTGELFF. This rearrangement joins TRBV18 to TRBJ2-2; 9 nucleotides agree with TRBD1. Germline V CDR1 and CDR2: KGHSH, LQKENI. Trimming took 6 bases from V and 2 from J; bases not matched to a gene: 4. The CDR3 sequence is 15 residues long.

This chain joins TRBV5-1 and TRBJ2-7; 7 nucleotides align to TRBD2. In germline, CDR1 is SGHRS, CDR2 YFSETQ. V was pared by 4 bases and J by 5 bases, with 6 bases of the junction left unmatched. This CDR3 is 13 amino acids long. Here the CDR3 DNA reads TGCGCCAGCAGCCCCGGGACTATCGACGAGCAGTACTTC. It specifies CASSPGTIDEQYF. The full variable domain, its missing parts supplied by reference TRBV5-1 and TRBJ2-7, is KAGVTQTPRYLIKTRGQQVTLSCSPISGHRSVSWYQQTPGQGLQFLFEYFSETQRNKGNFPGRFSGRQFSNSRSEMNVSTLELGDSALYLCASSPGTIDEQYFGPGTRLTVT.

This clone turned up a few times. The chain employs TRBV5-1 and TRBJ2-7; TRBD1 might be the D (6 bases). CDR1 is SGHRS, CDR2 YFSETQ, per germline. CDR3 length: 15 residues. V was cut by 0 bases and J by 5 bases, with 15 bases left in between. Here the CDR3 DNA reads TGCGCCAGCAGCTTGGATACAGGGCCGAGGAACGAGCAGTACTTC. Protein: CASSLDTGPRNEQYF.

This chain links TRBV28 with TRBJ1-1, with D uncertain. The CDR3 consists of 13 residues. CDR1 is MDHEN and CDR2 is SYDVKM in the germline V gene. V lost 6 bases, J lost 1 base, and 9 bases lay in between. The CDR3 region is CASRILRNTEAFF. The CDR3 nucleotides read TGTGCCAGCAGGATCCTCAGGAACACTGAAGCTTTCTTT.

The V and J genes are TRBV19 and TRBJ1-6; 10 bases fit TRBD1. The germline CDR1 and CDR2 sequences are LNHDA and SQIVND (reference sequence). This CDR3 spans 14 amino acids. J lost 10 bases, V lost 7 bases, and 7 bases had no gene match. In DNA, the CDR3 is TGTGCCAGTACCCGAGACAGGGGGCGGTCACCCCTCCACTTT. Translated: CASTRDRGRSPLHF.

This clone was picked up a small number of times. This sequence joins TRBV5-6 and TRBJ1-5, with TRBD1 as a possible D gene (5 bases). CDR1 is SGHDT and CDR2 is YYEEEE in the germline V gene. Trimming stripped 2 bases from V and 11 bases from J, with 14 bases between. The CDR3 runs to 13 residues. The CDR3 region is CASSFVGTDAQHF. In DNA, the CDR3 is TGTGCCAGCAGCTTCGTGGGGACCGACGCCCAGCATTTT.

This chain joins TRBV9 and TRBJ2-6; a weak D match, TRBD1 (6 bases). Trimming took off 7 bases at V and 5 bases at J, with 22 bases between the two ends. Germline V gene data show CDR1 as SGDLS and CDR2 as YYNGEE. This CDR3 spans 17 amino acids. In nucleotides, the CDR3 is TGTGCCAGCTCCCAGGGGTACAAACAAAGTCGGGCCAACGTCCTGACTTTC. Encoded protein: CASSQGYKQSRANVLTF.